This T cell receptor beta chain was recorded in a study of T-cell memory formation after mild COVID-19. Whole-study results and caveats: The pre-infection memory compartment contained some responding clones, suggesting cross-reactive memory joined.

This clonotype has only a few counts. The antigen is unknown. TCRdb fed the 5' RACE reads into MiXCR, producing one record per CDR3 protein. This table holds over 250,000 distinct CDR3 sequences, roughly 15% found once. Sequenced: PBMCs or a T cell subset sorted from them (not recorded which). This clonotype originated in a young man who had mild COVID-19 (a few samples of this study predate the infection). Cell type and time point are not known.

DNA for the CDR3: TGCGCCAGCAGCGCCACAGGGTTACGCTCCTACGAGCAGTACTTC. Translation gives CASSATGLRSYEQYF. The rearrangement uses TRBV5-1 and TRBJ2-7; D may be TRBD1 (6 bases). CDR1 and CDR2 (germline): SGHRS, YFSETQ. The germline V and J ends were trimmed by 4 bases and 0 bases, with 14 bases remaining between them. The CDR3 is 15 residues long. The complete variable domain, with remaining parts taken from reference TRBV5-1 and TRBJ2-7, reads KAGVTQTPRYLIKTRGQQVTLSCSPISGHRSVSWYQQTPGQGLQFLFEYFSETQRNKGNFPGRFSGRQFSNSRSEMNVSTLELGDSALYLCASSATGLRSYEQYFGPGTRLTVT.